The entry that follows covers one T cell receptor (beta chain) sequence. The data stem from a study of shared clonotypes between healthy human individuals. Libraries were prepared by immunoSEQ multiplex PCR; TCRdb keeps only in-frame clonotypes and omits some of them. The sample carries some 1.5 million clones, 96% recorded once. The CDR3 is 15 amino acids. Trimming shortened V by 2 bases and J by 1 base, and 10 bases separated the two germline ends. The germline gives CDR1 SGHTA, CDR2 FQGTGA. Sample: naive CD4+ T cells sorted from blood. Sample subset: CD45RA+ positively selected. This sequence originates from a man aged 25 to 40 in good health. V and J are TRBV7-3 and TRBJ2-3; TRBD2 might be the D (5 bases). The CDR3 sequence: CASSLAAGGTDTQYF. In nucleotides, the CDR3 is TGTGCCAGCAGCTTAGCTGCGGGTGGCACAGATACGCAGTATTTT.